The present T cell receptor beta chain was sequenced within a study of T-cell reconstitution after alpha-beta-depleted transplantation in children. The study, taken as a whole, reports: Surviving recipient T cells and intrathymic progenitors accounted for some patients' high TCRbeta diversity at day 60. T-cell numbers and diversity one year post-transplant derived largely from freshly generated T cells. Several hundred expanded graft clones reportedly supplied alpha-beta T cells about two months after transplant.

TCRbeta library construction was performed incorporating unique molecular identifiers. TCRdb reprocessed the PCR reads with MiXCR, giving one entry per CDR3 protein. Among some 150,000 distinct CDR3 sequences listed, around 8.8% were seen once. The sample holds many counts of this clonotype. Antigen: not known. Germline CDR1 reads KGHSH; CDR2 reads LQKENI. The ends lost 3 bases at V and 8 bases at J; junction bases unmatched: 12. The CDR3 is 16 residues long. This material consisted of PBMCs, mostly from graft donor cells, taken 180 days after TCRalphabeta/CD19-depleted stem cell transplant. This receptor was taken from a female patient aged 2 to 10 who had a stem cell transplant for congenital amegakaryocytic thrombocytopenia, so the T cells may come from the graft donor. The genes are TRBV18 and TRBJ1-1, with TRBD1 matching 10 bases. The CDR3 region is CASSPYGAGQGTEAFF. The CDR3 DNA sequence: TGTGCCAGCTCACCCTATGGAGCGGGACAGGGGACCGAAGCTTTCTTT.